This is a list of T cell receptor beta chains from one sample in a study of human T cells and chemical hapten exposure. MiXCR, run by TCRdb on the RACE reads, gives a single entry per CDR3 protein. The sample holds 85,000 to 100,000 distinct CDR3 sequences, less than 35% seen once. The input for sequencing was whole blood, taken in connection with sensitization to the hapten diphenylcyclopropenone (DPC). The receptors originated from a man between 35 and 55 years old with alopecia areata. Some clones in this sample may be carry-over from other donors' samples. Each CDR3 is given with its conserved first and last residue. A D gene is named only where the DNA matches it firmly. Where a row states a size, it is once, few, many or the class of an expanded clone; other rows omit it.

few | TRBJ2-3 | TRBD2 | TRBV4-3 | CASSQDRSGISTDTQYF | TGCGCCAGCAGCCAAGATCGGAGCGGGATTAGCACAGATACGCAGTATTTT
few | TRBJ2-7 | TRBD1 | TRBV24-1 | CATSGDSYYEQYF | TGTGCCACCAGTGGGGACAGCTACTACGAGCAGTACTTC
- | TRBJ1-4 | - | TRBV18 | CASSPQGHEKLFF | TGTGCCAGCTCACCACAGGGCCATGAAAAACTGTTTTTT
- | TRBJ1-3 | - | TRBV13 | CASSPQSSGNTIYF | TGTGCCAGCTCACCGCAGAGCTCTGGAAACACCATATATTTT
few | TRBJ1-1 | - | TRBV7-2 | CASSSVRGTDELGAFF | TGTGCCAGCAGCTCCGTCCGTGGGACCGATGAGCTTGGAGCTTTCTTT
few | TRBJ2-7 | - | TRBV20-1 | CSARSRINYEQYF | TGCAGTGCTAGAAGCCGGATTAACTACGAGCAGTACTTC
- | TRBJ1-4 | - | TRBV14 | CASSQIGGKEKLFF | TGTGCCAGCAGCCAGATTGGGGGAAAAGAAAAACTGTTTTTT
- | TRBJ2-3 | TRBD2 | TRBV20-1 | CSARPIRTSGSDPTDTQYF | TGCAGTGCTAGGCCAATAAGGACTAGCGGGAGCGACCCCACAGATACGCAGTATTTT
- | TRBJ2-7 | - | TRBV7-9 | CASSLDASYEQYF | TGTGCCAGCAGCTTAGACGCCAGCTACGAGCAGTACTTC
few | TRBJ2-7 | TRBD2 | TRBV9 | CASSTRSGSDEQYF | TGTGCCAGCAGCACCCGTAGCGGGAGCGACGAGCAGTACTTC
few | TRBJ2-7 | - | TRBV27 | CASSFLGPTSSYEQYF | TGTGCCAGCAGTTTCCTTGGCCCAACTAGCTCCTACGAGCAGTACTTC
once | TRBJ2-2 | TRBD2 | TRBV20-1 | CSAKGGRAGGELFF | TGCAGTGCTAAGGGCGGGAGGGCCGGCGGGGAGCTGTTTTTT
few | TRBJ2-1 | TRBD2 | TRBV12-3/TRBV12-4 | CASRARWTSGTEQFF | TGTGCCAGCAGGGCCCGCTGGACTAGCGGAACGGAGCAGTTCTTC
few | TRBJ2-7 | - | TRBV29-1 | CSAGQTYEQYF | TGCAGCGCCGGACAGACATACGAGCAGTACTTC
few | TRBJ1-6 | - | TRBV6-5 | CASSYGSSYNSPLHF | TGTGCCAGCAGTTATGGGAGCTCCTATAATTCACCCCTCCACTTT
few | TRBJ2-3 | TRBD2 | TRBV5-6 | CASSLVSLAGEGTQYF | TGTGCCAGCAGCTTGGTCTCCCTAGCGGGAGAGGGTACGCAGTATTTT
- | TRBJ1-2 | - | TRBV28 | CASLQGASNYGYTF | TGTGCCAGCCTACAGGGAGCGTCTAACTATGGCTACACCTTC
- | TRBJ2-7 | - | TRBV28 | CASKIQGAYEQYF | TGTGCCAGCAAGATACAGGGCGCCTACGAGCAGTACTTC
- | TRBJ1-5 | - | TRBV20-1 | CSARSRGSNQPQHF | TGCAGTGCTAGATCCAGGGGTAGTAATCAGCCCCAGCATTTT
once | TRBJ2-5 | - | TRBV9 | CASSVAAGLQETQYF | TGTGCCAGCAGCGTAGCAGCAGGGTTGCAAGAGACCCAGTACTTC
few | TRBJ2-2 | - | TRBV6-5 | CASSYSRWAANTGELFF | TGTGCCAGCAGTTACTCGAGGTGGGCAGCGAACACCGGGGAGCTGTTTTTT
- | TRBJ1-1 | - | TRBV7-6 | CASSLAQWGEAFF | TGTGCCAGCAGCTTAGCCCAGTGGGGGGAAGCTTTCTTT
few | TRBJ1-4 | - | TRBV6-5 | CASRGNEKLFF | TGTGCCAGCAGGGGAAATGAAAAACTGTTTTTT
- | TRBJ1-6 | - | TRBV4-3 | CASSQDGGGNSPLHF | TGCGCCAGCAGCCAAGATGGGGGGGGGAATTCACCCCTCCACTTT
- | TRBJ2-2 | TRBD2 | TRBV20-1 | CSAPTHPGSGRRTGELFF | TGCAGTGCACCAACCCACCCCGGGAGCGGGAGGAGGACCGGGGAGCTGTTTTTT
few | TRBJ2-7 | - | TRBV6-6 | CASSSRQGSNEQYF | TGTGCCAGCAGTTCTCGGCAGGGTAGCAACGAGCAGTACTTC
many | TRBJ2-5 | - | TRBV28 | CASNRHPQETQYF | TGTGCCAGCAATCGACATCCCCAAGAGACCCAGTACTTC
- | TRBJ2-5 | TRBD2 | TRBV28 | CASTTAGVGSKETQYF | TGTGCCAGCACTACCGCGGGAGTTGGGAGTAAAGAGACCCAGTACTTC
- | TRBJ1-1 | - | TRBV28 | CASISWNTEAFF | TGTGCCAGTATATCATGGAACACTGAAGCTTTCTTT
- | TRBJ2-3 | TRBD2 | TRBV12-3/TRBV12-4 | CASRFERAGGTDTQYF | TGTGCCAGCAGGTTTGAAAGAGCGGGAGGGACAGATACGCAGTATTTT
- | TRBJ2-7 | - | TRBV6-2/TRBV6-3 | CASSRVYEQYF | TGTGCCAGCAGTCGCGTCTACGAGCAGTACTTC
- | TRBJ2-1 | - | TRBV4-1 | CASSPGRLDVDNEQFF | TGCGCCAGCAGCCCGGGACGGTTAGATGTCGACAATGAGCAGTTCTTC
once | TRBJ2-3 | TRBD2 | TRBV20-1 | CSARENNGRAHQDTQYF | TGCAGTGCTAGAGAAAACAACGGGAGGGCCCATCAAGATACGCAGTATTTT
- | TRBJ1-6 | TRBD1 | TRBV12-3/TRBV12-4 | CASSPGRGRSPLHF | TGTGCCAGCAGCCCTGGCAGGGGGCGATCACCCCTCCACTTT
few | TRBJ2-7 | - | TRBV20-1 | CSARDGTYYEQYF | TGCAGTGCTAGAGACGGGACCTACTACGAGCAGTACTTC
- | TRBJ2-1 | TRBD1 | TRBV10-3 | CAISEATGQYNEQFF | TGTGCCATCAGTGAAGCAACGGGACAGTACAATGAGCAGTTCTTC
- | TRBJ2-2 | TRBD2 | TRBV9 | CASSPGLVNGELFF | TGTGCCAGCAGCCCGGGACTAGTCAACGGGGAGCTGTTTTTT
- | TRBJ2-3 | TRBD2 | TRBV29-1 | CSGLSGSNTDTQYF | TGCAGCGGCTTAAGCGGGAGCAACACAGATACGCAGTATTTT
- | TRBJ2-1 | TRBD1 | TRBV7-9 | CASSSTGVEQFF | TGTGCCAGCAGCTCTACAGGGGTTGAGCAGTTCTTC
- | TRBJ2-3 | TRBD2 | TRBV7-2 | CASSLFGGGPSDTQYF | TGTGCCAGCAGCTTATTCGGGGGAGGGCCTTCAGATACGCAGTATTTT
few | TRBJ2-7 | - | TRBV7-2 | CASSFSPGGEQYF | TGTGCCAGCAGTTTCAGTCCCGGGGGCGAGCAGTACTTC
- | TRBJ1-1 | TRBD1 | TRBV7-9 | CASSTTGGTEAFF | TGTGCCAGCAGCACGACAGGGGGTACTGAAGCTTTCTTT
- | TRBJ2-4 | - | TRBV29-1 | CSVEDLRKRGSVDIQYF | TGCAGCGTTGAAGATCTTCGAAAGAGGGGGTCGGTGGACATTCAGTACTTC
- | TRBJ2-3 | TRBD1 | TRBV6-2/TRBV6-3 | CASSSGQGPRTDTQYF | TGTGCCAGCAGTTCAGGACAGGGGCCTCGCACAGATACGCAGTATTTT
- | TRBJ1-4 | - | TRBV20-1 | CSTGAINEKLFF | TGCAGTACCGGGGCGATTAATGAAAAACTGTTTTTT
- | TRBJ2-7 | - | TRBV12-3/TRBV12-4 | CASSFKMPYEQYF | TGTGCCAGCAGTTTCAAAATGCCCTACGAGCAGTACTTC
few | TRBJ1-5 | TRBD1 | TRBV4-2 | CASSQDWDRSNQPQHF | TGTGCCAGCAGCCAAGATTGGGACAGAAGCAATCAGCCCCAGCATTTT
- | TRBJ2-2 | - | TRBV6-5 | CATGSQNTGELFF | TGTGCCACCGGGAGTCAAAACACCGGGGAGCTGTTTTTT
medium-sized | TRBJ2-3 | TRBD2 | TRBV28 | CASSTTSGAGTDTQYF | TGTGCCAGCAGTACTACCAGCGGGGCGGGTACAGATACGCAGTATTTT
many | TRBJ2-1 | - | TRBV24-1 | CATSALPYDEQFF | TGTGCCACCAGTGCACTTCCCTACGATGAGCAGTTCTTC